This entry lists 23 T cell receptor beta chains sequenced from one sample in a study of blood T cell repertoires in COVID-19. Data came from immunoSEQ multiplex PCR; TCRdb stores just in-frame clones and leaves some out. The table lists about 41,000 clones, approximately 90% of them singletons. Sequencing was performed on peripheral blood. All receptors come from a human donor in a cohort sampled during active COVID-19.

In its sample, this clone was seen a few times. The chain carries TRBV12-3 or TRBV12-4 and TRBJ1-1; D perhaps matches TRBD1 (5 bases). The CDR3 consists of 12 residues. The V end lost 4 bases, the J end lost 5 bases, and 8 bases lay between the germline ends. The CDR3 spells CASSSRVTEAFF. The CDR3 DNA is TGTGCCAGCAGTTCCAGGGTGACTGAAGCTTTCTTT.

In its sample, this clone was seen once. V is TRBV29-1 and J is TRBJ2-7, with 7 bases identical to TRBD2. This CDR3 spans 15 amino acids. The germline V gene has CDR1 SQVTM and CDR2 ANQGSEA. V was pared by 5 bases and J by 1 base, with 11 bases of the junction left unmatched. Here the CDR3 reads CSVWGGSAESYEQYF. The CDR3, as DNA: TGCAGCGTTTGGGGAGGGTCAGCTGAATCCTACGAGCAGTACTTC.

The rearrangement uses TRBV15 and TRBJ1-5; D perhaps matches TRBD1 (5 bases). The V gene lost 0 bases and the J gene lost 4 bases, with 10 bases spanning the gap. The CDR3 length is 15 residues. The germline gives CDR1 LNHNV, CDR2 YYDKDF (reference sequence). CDR3 sequence: CATSRDKGVNQPQHF. CDR3 DNA sequence: TGTGCCACCAGCAGAGATAAAGGGGTTAATCAGCCCCAGCATTTT.

The chain carries TRBV28 and TRBJ2-4, with 7 bases fitting TRBD1. CDR1 and CDR2 (germline): MDHEN, SYDVKM. J was trimmed by 8 bases and V by 5 bases; bases with no gene match: 6. This CDR3 has 13 amino acids. The CDR3 sequence is CASSLQGRYIQYF. CDR3 DNA: TGTGCCAGCAGTCTACAGGGGAGATACATTCAGTACTTC.

The rearrangement joins TRBV28 to TRBJ1-2; 9 nucleotides align to TRBD1. CDR1 and CDR2 from the germline V gene are MDHEN and SYDVKM. Unmatched junction bases numbered 13, after V lost 7 bases and J lost 7 bases. The CDR3 sequence is 15 residues long. CDR3 sequence: CASTLWGGTGSGYTF. For the CDR3, the DNA is TGTGCCAGCACCCTTTGGGGGGGGACAGGGTCTGGCTACACCTTC.

This clone was detected a few times. DNA for the CDR3: TGTGCCTGGAGTAGAGGAGGGGCGCGGGGCACCGGGGAGCTGTTTTTT. As protein: CAWSRGGARGTGELFF. The V call is TRBV30, the J call TRBJ2-2; weak D call: TRBD2 (6 bases). V was clipped by 2 bases and J by 4 bases, with 17 bases between them. Germline lookup yields CDR1 GTSNPN and CDR2 SVGIG (reference sequence). CDR3 length: 16 residues.

About this clone: A read error may produce the germline difference seen at one junction end. The chain joins TRBV6-5 to TRBJ2-2; 7 bases map to TRBD1. The CDR3 extends over 15 amino acids. CDR1 is MNHEY and CDR2 is SVGAGI in the germline V gene. CDR3 sequence: CASTRSGQNPGELFF. DNA of the CDR3: TGTGCCAGCACTCGTTCGGGACAGAACCCCGGGGAGCTGTTTTTT.

This clone was counted a single time. This chain uses TRBV7-7 with TRBJ2-3; 13 nucleotides agree with TRBD2. Trimming cost V 5 bases and J 7 bases; bases outside gene matches: 9. This CDR3 is built from 16 residues. CDR1 is SSHAT, CDR2 FNYEAQ, per germline (reference sequence). The CDR3 is CASSPRTSGSRNTQYF. The CDR3 coding sequence is TGTGCCAGCAGCCCGAGGACTAGCGGGAGTAGGAATACGCAGTATTTT.

Only a few counts were recorded for this clone. This rearrangement joins TRBV27 to TRBJ2-1, with D tentatively TRBD2 (6 bases). Trimming stripped 3 bases from V and 3 bases from J, with 6 bases between. This CDR3 comprises 13 residues. CDR1 is MNHEY, CDR2 SMNVEV, per germline (reference sequence). The CDR3 DNA is TGTGCCAGCAGTTTCGGGAGCTACAATGAGCAGTTCTTC. Its protein product is CASSFGSYNEQFF.

The rearrangement joins TRBV7-3 to TRBJ2-2; 16 bases agree with TRBD2. The CDR3 consists of 20 residues. Unmatched junction bases numbered 13, after V lost 5 bases and J lost 4 bases. Looked up from germline, CDR1 is SGHTA and CDR2 is FQGTGA. The CDR3 is CASSPQRGLAGGMGTGELFF. CDR3 bases: TGTGCCAGCAGCCCGCAGAGGGGACTAGCGGGAGGGATGGGCACCGGGGAGCTGTTTTTT.

The V gene is TRBV21-1, the J gene TRBJ2-7; the table's D call of TRBD1 was not tested on the DNA. TRBV21-1 is a pseudogene. The CDR3 contains 16 residues. The CDR3 coding sequence is TGTGCCAGCAGCAGCCGGAGAACGGACAGGTGGGACGAGCAGTACTTC. It translates to CASSSRRTDRWDEQYF.

This clone is labeled as medium-sized (0.01 to 0.1%). This chain joins TRBV6-1 and TRBJ2-6; 7 bases agree with TRBD1. The length of the CDR3 is 15 residues. Germline lookup yields CDR1 MNHNS and CDR2 SASEGT. J lost 3 bases, V lost 1 base, and 0 bases had no gene match. CDR3 nucleotide sequence: TGTGCCAGCAGTGAAGGGACAGGTGGGGCCAACGTCCTGACTTTC. Amino acid sequence: CASSEGTGGANVLTF.

The rearrangement joins TRBV5-4 to TRBJ2-1; TRBD1 matches at 7 bases. From germline, CDR1 is SGHNT and CDR2 YYREEE (reference sequence). The CDR3 is made up of 13 amino acids. Trimming cost V 0 bases and J 6 bases; bases outside gene matches: 0. CDR3 nucleotide sequence: TGTGCCAGCAGCTTGGACAGGGGCAATGAGCAGTTCTTC. It specifies CASSLDRGNEQFF.

The chain recombines TRBV7-3 with TRBJ1-5; 7 nucleotides align to TRBD1. The germline gives CDR1 SGHTA, CDR2 FQGTGA. Unmatched junction bases numbered 6, after V lost 2 bases and J lost 11 bases. This CDR3 has 13 residues. CDR3 nucleotides: TGTGCCAGCAGCTTAGACAGGGACGGGGCCCAGCATTTT. Translation: CASSLDRDGAQHF.

This clone appeared a single time. The V gene is TRBV24-1, the J gene TRBJ2-1; 7 bases agree with TRBD2. Trimming removed 4 bases from V and 7 bases from J; junction bases left unmatched: 3. The CDR3 consists of 13 residues. The germline V gene has CDR1 KGHDR and CDR2 SFDVKD. CDR3 protein: CATSEGGQNEQFF. The CDR3 region has the DNA TGTGCCACCAGTGAGGGAGGGCAGAATGAGCAGTTCTTC.

The rearrangement uses TRBV28 and TRBJ1-1; 8 bases align to TRBD1. Germline CDR1 and CDR2: MDHEN and SYDVKM. The CDR3 totals 13 residues. The J segment lost 9 bases and the V segment lost 2 bases, leaving 5 bases of the junction unmatched. CDR3 coding DNA: TGTGCCAGCAGTTTACCCGGGACAGGAAAAGCTTTCTTT. Protein sequence: CASSLPGTGKAFF.

The chain recombines TRBV12-5 with TRBJ1-4, with D possibly TRBD1 on 5 matching bases. Trimming left V 0 bases short and J 6 bases short, with 17 bases between. Germline lookup yields CDR1 LGHNT and CDR2 FRNRAP. This CDR3 has 17 residues. CDR3 in DNA: TGTGCTAGTGGTTTGGTACCGGCGTCGGGGGGGGATGAAAAACTGTTTTTT. Its protein is CASGLVPASGGDEKLFF.

The V call is TRBV7-9, the J call TRBJ1-3; D is possibly TRBD1 (5 bases). The germline V and J ends were trimmed by 1 base and 0 bases, with 10 bases remaining between them. CDR3 length: 16 amino acids. The V gene's germline CDR1 is SEHNR and CDR2 FQNEAQ (reference sequence). CDR3 bases: TGTGCCAGCAGCTTAGGGTCGGGGGGCTCTGGAAACACCATATATTTT. Protein sequence: CASSLGSGGSGNTIYF.

The chain is built from TRBV11-1 and TRBJ2-6, with unresolved D. The ends were cut back, 3 bases at V and 0 bases at J, with 3 bases in the middle. CDR1 SGHAT and CDR2 FQDESV come from the germline V gene (reference sequence). This CDR3 has 14 amino acids. CDR3 in DNA: TGTGCCAGCAGCTTTATCTCTGGGGCCAACGTCCTGACTTTC. Its protein is CASSFISGANVLTF.

This clone has only one observation. The V and J genes are TRBV5-6 and TRBJ1-5; D gene unclear. Germline CDR1 is SGHDT and CDR2 is YYEEEE. V was clipped by 2 bases and J by 2 bases, with 11 bases between them. The CDR3 spans 15 residues. The CDR3 coding sequence is TGTGCCAGCAGCTTCGGGGTCGGGGGCAATCAGCCCCAGCATTTT. This sequence encodes CASSFGVGGNQPQHF.

CDR3 sequence (DNA): TGTACCAGCAGCGCCAGGACAGGGGTCGGCTACACCTTC. Residues: CTSSARTGVGYTF. The chain recombines TRBV7-2 with TRBJ1-2, with TRBD1 matching over 9 bases. V dropped 5 bases and J dropped 8; count of bases not matched to a gene: 6. Germline V gene sequence: CDR1 SGHTA, CDR2 FQGNSA. The CDR3 loop spans 13 amino acids.

The CDR3 bases are TGTGCCAGCAGCCTACTCTTTCCCTACAATGAGCAGTTCTTC. Protein product: CASSLLFPYNEQFF. The gene calls are TRBV3-1 (or the pseudogene TRBV3-2) and TRBJ2-1, with unresolved D. V was pared by 4 bases and J by 2 bases, with 9 bases between. This CDR3 spans 14 amino acids. The V gene's germline CDR1 is LGHDT and CDR2 YNNKEL (reference sequence).

The chain uses TRBV28 and TRBJ2-7, with D possibly matching TRBD2 (5 bases). The V gene lost 6 bases and the J gene lost 4 bases, with 19 bases spanning the gap. This CDR3 has 15 amino acids. Germline CDR1 reads MDHEN; CDR2 reads SYDVKM. The CDR3 loop reads CASSQTAGGSYEQYF. DNA of the CDR3: TGTGCCAGCAGCCAGACGGCGGGTGGGTCTTACGAGCAGTACTTC.